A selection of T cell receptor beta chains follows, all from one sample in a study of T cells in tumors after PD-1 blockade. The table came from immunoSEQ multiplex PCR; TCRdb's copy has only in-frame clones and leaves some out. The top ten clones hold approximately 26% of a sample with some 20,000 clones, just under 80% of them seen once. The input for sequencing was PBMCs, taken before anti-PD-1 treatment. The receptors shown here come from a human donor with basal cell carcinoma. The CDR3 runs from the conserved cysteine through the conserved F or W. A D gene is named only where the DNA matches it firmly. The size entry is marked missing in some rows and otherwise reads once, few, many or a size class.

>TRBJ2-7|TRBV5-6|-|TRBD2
TGTGCCAGCAGCTTCGGACTAGCGAGAAACTACGAGCAGTACTTC
CASSFGLARNYEQYF
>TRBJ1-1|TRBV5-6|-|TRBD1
TGTGCCAGCAGCTTCGGACAGGGGGTATTGAACACTGAAGCTTTCTTT
CASSFGQGVLNTEAFF
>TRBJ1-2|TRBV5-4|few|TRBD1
TGTGCCAGCAGCTTGGGACCGGGACAGGGTGGCTATGGCTACACCTTC
CASSLGPGQGGYGYTF
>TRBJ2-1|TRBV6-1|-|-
TGTGCCAGCAGTGAGTATGGCAATGAGCAGTTCTTC
CASSEYGNEQFF
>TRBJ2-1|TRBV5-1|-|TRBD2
TGCGCCAGCAGCTTGGCCGGCGGGAGCTCCTACAATGAGCAGTTCTTC
CASSLAGGSSYNEQFF
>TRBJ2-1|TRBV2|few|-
TGTGCCTGCTGTTATGGGGGGGCGGGGGAGGGGAGCTCCTACAATGAGCAGTTCTTC
CACCYGGAGEGSSYNEQFF
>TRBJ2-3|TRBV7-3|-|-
TGTGCCAGCAGCTTTAAGAACACAGATACGCAGTATTTT
CASSFKNTDTQYF
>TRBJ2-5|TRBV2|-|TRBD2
TGTGCCAGCAGTGGGGGGACTAGCCAAGAGACCCAGTACTTC
CASSGGTSQETQYF
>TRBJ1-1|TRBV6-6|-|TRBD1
TGTGCCAGCAGTCCAACGGACAGGGGGTTTTTTCTGACTGAAGCTTTCTTT
CASSPTDRGFFLTEAFF
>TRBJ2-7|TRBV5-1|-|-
TGCGCCAGCAGCTTGGGCCCAGGGCCGATAACCTACGAGCAGTACTTC
CASSLGPGPITYEQYF
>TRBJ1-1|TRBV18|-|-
TGTGCCAGCTCACCACCGACAGGGAACACTGAAGCTTTCTTT
CASSPPTGNTEAFF
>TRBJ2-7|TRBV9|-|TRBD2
TGTGCCAGCAGCCCCACTAGCGGGAGTTACTACGAGCAGTACTTC
CASSPTSGSYYEQYF
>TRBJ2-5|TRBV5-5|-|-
TGTGCCAGCAGCTTGTGGGGGTCTTTGGAGACCCAGTACTTC
CASSLWGSLETQYF
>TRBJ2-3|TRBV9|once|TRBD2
TGTGCCAGCAGCAAGAGCGGGGGGGCTTCCCCAGATACGCAGTATTTT
CASSKSGGASPDTQYF
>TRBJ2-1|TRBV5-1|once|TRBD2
TGCGCCAGCAGCACGGCTAGCGGGAGCTTCGATGAGCAGTTCTTC
CASSTASGSFDEQFF
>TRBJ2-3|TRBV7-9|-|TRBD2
TGTGCCAGCAGCATACTAGCGGGAGGCGGCACAGATACGCAGTATTTT
CASSILAGGGTDTQYF
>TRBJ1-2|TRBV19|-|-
TGTGCCAGTATATCCTTCTATGGCTACACCTTC
CASISFYGYTF